This T cell receptor beta chain was found in a study of cytomegalovirus exposure and HLA in healthy donors. Overall study findings and caveats: The study designated 150 to 200 TCR beta chains cytomegalovirus-associated. A later analysis linked a missense DCLRE1C variant to TCR beta V- and J-gene trimming. A further, later analysis showed that HLA-associated TCR beta chains (compared with equally common others) were more clonally expanded.

The PCR ran on 60 Vbeta and 13 Jbeta primers. Sequenced by immunoSEQ multiplex PCR; TCRdb stores in-frame clones only, minus some. The data contain 130,000 to 150,000 clones, around 80% of them singletons. Remarks on this clone: Its cognate antigen is unknown.

V was pared by 2 bases and J by 3 bases, with 10 bases between. CDR1 and CDR2 from the germline V gene are MNHNS and SASEGT. The CDR3 spans 15 residues. What was sequenced was PBMCs. The chain carries TRBV6-1 and TRBJ2-2; D not resolved. This TCR derives from a young man in good health and CMV-seronegative. CDR3 DNA: TGTGCCAGCAGTGAAATAAGTGGCCACACCGGGGAGCTGTTTTTT. This codes for CASSEISGHTGELFF.